This TCR beta chain was identified in a study of shared clonotypes between healthy human individuals. Findings of the study overall: Specimens sampled were limited to blood, with tissue repertoires likely differing.

Concerning this clone itself: Its specificity is unknown.

In germline, CDR1 is SGHRS, CDR2 YFSETQ. CDR3 size: 14 residues. The V end lost 6 bases, the J end lost 4 bases, and 16 bases lay between the germline ends. Clones were sequenced by immunoSEQ multiplex PCR, and TCRdb holds only the in-frame ones, with some missing. The data show approximately 2.5 million clones, around nine tenths seen once. This receptor was taken from a young man in good health. Specimen: naive CD4+ T cells sorted from blood. Specified subset: CD45RA+ positively selected. This chain links TRBV5-1 with TRBJ2-5; D may be TRBD1 (6 bases). The CDR3 is CASTPKGVGETQYF. The CDR3 region has the DNA TGCGCCAGCACGCCGAAGGGGGTTGGAGAGACCCAGTACTTC.